A single sample gave rise to the 3 T cell receptor beta chains below, sequenced in a study of blood T cell repertoires in COVID-19. The data were produced by immunoSEQ multiplex PCR, yet TCRdb's version contains in-frame clones alone and is incomplete. The table lists some 200,000 clones, over 80% of them singletons. The sample was PBMCs or T cells enriched from blood (not recorded which). The receptor set was obtained from a man aged 18 to 35 with acute COVID-19.

The genes are TRBV6-2 or TRBV6-3 and TRBJ2-7; no clear D gene. CDR3 length: 12 amino acids. Looked up from germline, CDR1 is MNHEY and CDR2 is SVGEGT. V was pared by 4 bases and J by 2 bases, with 6 bases between. The CDR3 is CASSFRPYEQYF. CDR3 DNA: TGTGCCAGCAGTTTCCGTCCCTACGAGCAGTACTTC.

This chain joins TRBV18 and TRBJ1-6; possibly TRBD1 for D (5 bases). The germline gives CDR1 KGHSH, CDR2 LQKENI. Trimming shortened V by 3 bases and J by 6 bases, and 12 bases separated the two germline ends. The CDR3 runs to 15 residues. In DNA, the CDR3 is TGTGCCAGCTCACCCGAGCAGGGTTTTAATTCACCCCTCCACTTT. Translation gives CASSPEQGFNSPLHF.

J is TRBJ2-2 and V is TRBV11-2; 7 bases are shared with TRBD1. Germline V CDR1 and CDR2: SGHAT, FQNNGV. Trimming at V came to 7 bases and at J to 2 bases, leaving 13 bases not matched to a gene. The CDR3 runs to 17 residues. The CDR3 DNA reads TGTGCCAGCACGTCCGTCGACAGGGACATAAACACCGGGGAGCTGTTTTTT. Its translation is CASTSVDRDINTGELFF.